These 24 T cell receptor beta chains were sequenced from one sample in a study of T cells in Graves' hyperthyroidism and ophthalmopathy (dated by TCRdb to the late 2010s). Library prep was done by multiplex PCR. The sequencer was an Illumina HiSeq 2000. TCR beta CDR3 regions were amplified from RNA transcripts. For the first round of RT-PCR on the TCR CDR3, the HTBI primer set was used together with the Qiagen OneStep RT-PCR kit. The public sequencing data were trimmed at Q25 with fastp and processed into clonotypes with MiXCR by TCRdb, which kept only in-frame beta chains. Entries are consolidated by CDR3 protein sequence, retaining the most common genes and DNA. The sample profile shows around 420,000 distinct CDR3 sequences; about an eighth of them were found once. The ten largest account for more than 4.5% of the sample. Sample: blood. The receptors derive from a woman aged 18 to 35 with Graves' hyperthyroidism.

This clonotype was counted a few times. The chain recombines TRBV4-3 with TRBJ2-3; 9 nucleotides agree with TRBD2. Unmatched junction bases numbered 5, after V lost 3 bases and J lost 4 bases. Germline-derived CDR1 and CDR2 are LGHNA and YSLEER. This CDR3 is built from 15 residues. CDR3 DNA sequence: TGCGCCAGCAGCCAGGCGGGAGGGATTGCAGATACGCAGTATTTT. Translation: CASSQAGGIADTQYF.

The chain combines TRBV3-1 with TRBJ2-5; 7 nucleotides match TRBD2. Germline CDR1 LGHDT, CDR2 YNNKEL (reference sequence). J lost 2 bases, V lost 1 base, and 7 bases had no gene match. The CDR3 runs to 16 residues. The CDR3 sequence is CASSQGSSGVQETQYF. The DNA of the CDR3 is TGTGCCAGCAGCCAAGGGTCTAGCGGAGTTCAAGAGACCCAGTACTTC.

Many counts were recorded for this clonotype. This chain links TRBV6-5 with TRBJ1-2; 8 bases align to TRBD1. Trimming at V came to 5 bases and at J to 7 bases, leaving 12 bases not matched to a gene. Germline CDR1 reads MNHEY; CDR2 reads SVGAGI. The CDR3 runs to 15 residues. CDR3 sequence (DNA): TGTGCCAGCAGTGAAATATATGGGCAGGGGGCTGGCTACACCTTC. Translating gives CASSEIYGQGAGYTF.

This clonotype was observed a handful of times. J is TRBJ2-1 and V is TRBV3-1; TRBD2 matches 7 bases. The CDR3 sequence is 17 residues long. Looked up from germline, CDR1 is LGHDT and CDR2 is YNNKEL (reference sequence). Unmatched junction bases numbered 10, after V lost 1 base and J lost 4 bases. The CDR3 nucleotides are TGTGCCAGCAGCCAAGCGGGAGGCCAGCGGGGATACAATGAGCAGTTCTTC. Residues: CASSQAGGQRGYNEQFF.

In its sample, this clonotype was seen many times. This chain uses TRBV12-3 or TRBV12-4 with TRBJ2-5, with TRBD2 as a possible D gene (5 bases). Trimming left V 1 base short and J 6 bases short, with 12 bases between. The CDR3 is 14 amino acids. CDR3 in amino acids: CASSLVLAGKTQYF. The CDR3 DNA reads TGTGCCAGCAGTTTAGTGCTAGCCGGGAAGACCCAGTACTTC.

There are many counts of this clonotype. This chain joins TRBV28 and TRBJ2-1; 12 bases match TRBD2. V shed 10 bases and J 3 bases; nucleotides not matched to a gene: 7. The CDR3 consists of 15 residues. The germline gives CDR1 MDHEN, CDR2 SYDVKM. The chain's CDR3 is CATKTSGSLYNEQFF. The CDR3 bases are TGTGCCACAAAGACTAGCGGGAGCCTCTACAATGAGCAGTTCTTC.

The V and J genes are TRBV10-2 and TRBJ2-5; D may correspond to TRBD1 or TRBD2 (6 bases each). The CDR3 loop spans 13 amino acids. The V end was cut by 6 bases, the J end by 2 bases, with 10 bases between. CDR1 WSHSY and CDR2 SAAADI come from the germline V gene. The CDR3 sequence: CASRRDIQETQYF. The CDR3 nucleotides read TGCGCCAGCAGGCGGGACATTCAAGAGACCCAGTACTTC.

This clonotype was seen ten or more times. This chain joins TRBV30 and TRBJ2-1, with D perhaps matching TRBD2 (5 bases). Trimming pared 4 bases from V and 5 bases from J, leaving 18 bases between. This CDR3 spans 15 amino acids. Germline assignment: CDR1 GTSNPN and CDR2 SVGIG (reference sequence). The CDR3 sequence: CAWTKPGIRNNEQFF. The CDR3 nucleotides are TGTGCCTGGACTAAACCCGGGATCCGGAACAATGAGCAGTTCTTC.

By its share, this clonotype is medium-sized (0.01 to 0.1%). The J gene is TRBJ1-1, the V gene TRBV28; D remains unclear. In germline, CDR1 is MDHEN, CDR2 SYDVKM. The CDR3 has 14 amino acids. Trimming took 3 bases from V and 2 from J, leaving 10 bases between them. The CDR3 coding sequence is TGTGCCAGCAGTTTCGGTCCCCTTAACACTGAAGCTTTCTTT. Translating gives CASSFGPLNTEAFF.

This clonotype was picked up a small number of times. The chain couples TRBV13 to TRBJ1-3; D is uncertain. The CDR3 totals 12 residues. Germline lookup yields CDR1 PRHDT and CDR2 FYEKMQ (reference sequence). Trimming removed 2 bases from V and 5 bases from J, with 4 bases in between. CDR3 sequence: CASSLSRNTIYF. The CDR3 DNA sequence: TGTGCCAGCAGCTTATCGCGAAACACCATATATTTT. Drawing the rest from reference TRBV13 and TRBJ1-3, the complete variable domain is AAGVIQSPRHLIKEKRETATLKCYPIPRHDTVYWYQQGPGQDPQFLISFYEKMQSDKGSIPDRFSAQQFSDYHSELNMSSLELGDSALYFCASSLSRNTIYFGEGSWLTVV.

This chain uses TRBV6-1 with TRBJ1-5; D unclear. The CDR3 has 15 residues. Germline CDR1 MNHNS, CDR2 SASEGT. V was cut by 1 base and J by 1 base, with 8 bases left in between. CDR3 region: CASSEVGGSNQPQHF. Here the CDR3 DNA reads TGTGCCAGCAGTGAAGTGGGAGGGAGCAATCAGCCCCAGCATTTT.

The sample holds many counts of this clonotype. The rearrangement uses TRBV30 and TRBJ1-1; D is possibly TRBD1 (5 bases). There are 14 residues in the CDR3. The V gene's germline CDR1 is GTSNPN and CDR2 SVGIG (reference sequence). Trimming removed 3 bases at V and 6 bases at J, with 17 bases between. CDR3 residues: CAWRPLGVNSEAFF. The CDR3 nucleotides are TGTGCCTGGAGGCCGCTGGGGGTTAACTCTGAAGCTTTCTTT. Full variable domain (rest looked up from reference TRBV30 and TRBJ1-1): SQTIHQWPATLVQPVGSPLSLECTVEGTSNPNLYWYRQAAGRGLQLLFYSVGIGQISSEVPQNLSASRPQDRQFILSSKKLLLSDSGFYLCAWRPLGVNSEAFFGQGTRLTVV.

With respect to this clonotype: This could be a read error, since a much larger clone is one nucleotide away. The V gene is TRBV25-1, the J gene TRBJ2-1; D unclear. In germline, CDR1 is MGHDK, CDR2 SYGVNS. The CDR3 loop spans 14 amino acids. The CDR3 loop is CASSEDTLGNEKFF. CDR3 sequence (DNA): TGTGCCAGCAGTGAAGACACCCTGGGGAATGAGAAGTTCTTC.

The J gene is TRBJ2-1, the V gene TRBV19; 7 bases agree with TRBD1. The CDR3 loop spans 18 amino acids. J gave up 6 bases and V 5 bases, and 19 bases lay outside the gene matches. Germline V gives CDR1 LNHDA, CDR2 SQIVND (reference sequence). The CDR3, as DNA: TGTGCCAGTAGTGGGACAGAGGGCATGGATGCGGGTCTCAATGAGCAGTTCTTC. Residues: CASSGTEGMDAGLNEQFF.

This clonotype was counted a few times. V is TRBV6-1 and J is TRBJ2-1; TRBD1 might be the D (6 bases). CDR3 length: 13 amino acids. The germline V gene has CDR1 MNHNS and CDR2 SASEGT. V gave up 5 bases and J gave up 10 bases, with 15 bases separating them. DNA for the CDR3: TGTGCCAGCAGTTACTCTGGGCAGGGGGAGCAGTTCTTC. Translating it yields CASSYSGQGEQFF.

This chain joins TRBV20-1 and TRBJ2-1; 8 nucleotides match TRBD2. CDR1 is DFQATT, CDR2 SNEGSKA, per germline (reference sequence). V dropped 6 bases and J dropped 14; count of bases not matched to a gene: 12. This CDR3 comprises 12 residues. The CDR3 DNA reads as TGCAGTGCCACTCGGAACGGGACTAGTGAGTTCTTC. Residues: CSATRNGTSEFF.

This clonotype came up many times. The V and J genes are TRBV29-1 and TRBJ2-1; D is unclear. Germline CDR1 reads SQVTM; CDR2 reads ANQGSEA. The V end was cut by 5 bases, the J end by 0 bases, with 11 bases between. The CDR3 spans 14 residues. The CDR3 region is CSVSDGASYNEQFF. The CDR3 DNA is TGCAGCGTTAGCGACGGAGCCTCCTACAATGAGCAGTTCTTC.

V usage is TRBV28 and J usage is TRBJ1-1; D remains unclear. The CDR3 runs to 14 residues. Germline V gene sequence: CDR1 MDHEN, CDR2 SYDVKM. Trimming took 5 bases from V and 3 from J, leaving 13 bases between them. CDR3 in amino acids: CASSLPGSYTEAFF. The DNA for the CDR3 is TGTGCCAGCAGTCTCCCCGGGTCCTACACTGAAGCTTTCTTT.

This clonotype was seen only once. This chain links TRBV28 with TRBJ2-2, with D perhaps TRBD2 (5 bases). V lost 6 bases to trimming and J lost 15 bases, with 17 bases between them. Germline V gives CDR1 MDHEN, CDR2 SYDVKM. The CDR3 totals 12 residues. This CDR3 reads CASSLQSGNVFF. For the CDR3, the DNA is TGTGCCAGCAGCCTCCAGTCCGGGAACGTGTTTTTT.

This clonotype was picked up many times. The DNA of the CDR3 is TGTGCCAGCAGCCCCACCGGGACTGTTATCAATGAGCAGTTCTTC. Translating gives CASSPTGTVINEQFF. J is TRBJ2-1 and V is TRBV3-1; D might be TRBD2 (6 bases). V was clipped by 4 bases and J by 6 bases, with 16 bases between them. This CDR3 is built from 15 residues. Germline lookup yields CDR1 LGHDT and CDR2 YNNKEL (reference sequence).

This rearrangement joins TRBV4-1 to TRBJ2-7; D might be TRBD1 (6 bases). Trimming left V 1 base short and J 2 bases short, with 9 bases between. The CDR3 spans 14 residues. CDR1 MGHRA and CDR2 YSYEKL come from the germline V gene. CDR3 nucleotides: TGCGCCAGCAGCCAAGCGACAGGCGCCTACGAGCAGTACTTC. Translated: CASSQATGAYEQYF.

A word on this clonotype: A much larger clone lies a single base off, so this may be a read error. The chain's CDR3 is CASSRAGVFTDTQYF. As DNA, the CDR3 is TGTGCCAGCAGCAGGGCGGGAGTCTTTACAGATACGCAGTATTTT. This chain links TRBV9 with TRBJ2-3, with 7 nucleotides matching TRBD2. Germline V CDR1 and CDR2: SGDLS, YYNGEE. This CDR3 is built from 15 residues. The V segment lost 4 bases and the J segment 3 bases; nucleotides outside the gene matches: 8.

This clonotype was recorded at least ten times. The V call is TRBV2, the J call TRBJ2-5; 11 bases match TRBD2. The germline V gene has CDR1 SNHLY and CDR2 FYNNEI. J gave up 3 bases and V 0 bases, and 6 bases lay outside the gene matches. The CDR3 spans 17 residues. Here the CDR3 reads CASSEAPPGLAEETQYF. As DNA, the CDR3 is TGTGCCAGCAGTGAAGCCCCACCGGGACTAGCGGAAGAGACCCAGTACTTC.

The CDR3 nucleotides are TGTGCCAGCAGCTTGAAGATAGCGCGGCGGGTGGAGCAGTTCTTC. Its translation is CASSLKIARRVEQFF. The chain joins TRBV7-4 to TRBJ2-1; possibly TRBD2 for D (5 bases). Germline values: CDR1 SGHVT, CDR2 SQSDAQ. Between the trimmed V and J ends, which lost 3 bases and 10 bases, there was a span of 19 bases. The CDR3 totals 15 residues.